The 17 T cell receptor beta chains reported below all come from one sample, sequenced in a study of T-cell reconstitution after alpha-beta-depleted transplantation in children. Library preparation (for TCRbeta) was performed with unique molecular identifiers. MiXCR, run by TCRdb on the PCR reads, gives a single entry per CDR3 protein. The table lists roughly 500,000 distinct CDR3 sequences, roughly a tenth of them singletons, with just over 2% in the top ten. Sequenced material: PBMCs, taken before TCRalphabeta/CD19-depleted stem cell transplant. The receptor source for this set is a child aged 2 to 10 with inherited bone marrow failure, due to receive a stem cell transplant.

This clonotype was detected ten times or more. The V gene is TRBV28, the J gene TRBJ2-3; D gene ambiguous. Germline V gene sequence: CDR1 MDHEN, CDR2 SYDVKM. The CDR3 length is 14 residues. Trimming removed 5 bases from V and 0 bases from J, with 9 bases in between. The CDR3 reads CASSPTDSTDTQYF. In DNA form, the CDR3 reads TGTGCCAGCAGTCCCACAGACAGCACAGATACGCAGTATTTT. The whole variable domain, remainder taken from reference TRBV28 and TRBJ2-3, is DVKVTQSSRYLVKRTGEKVFLECVQDMDHENMFWYRQDPGLGLRLIYFSYDVKMKEKGDIPEGYSVSREKKERFSLILESASTNQTSMYLCASSPTDSTDTQYFGPGTRLTVL.

This clonotype has at least ten counts. The chain has TRBV4-1 and TRBJ2-7; 8 bases map to TRBD1. The length of the CDR3 is 19 residues. Germline assignment: CDR1 MGHRA and CDR2 YSYEKL. V lost 1 base and J lost 9; bases outside the gene matches: 23. The CDR3 protein is CASSQGLAGTGRLVSVQYF. The DNA for the CDR3 is TGCGCCAGCAGCCAAGGTCTCGCCGGGACAGGTCGGTTGGTATCCGTGCAGTACTTC.

The chain uses TRBV5-4 and TRBJ2-4; D might be TRBD1 (5 bases). CDR3 length: 13 amino acids. Trimming pared 2 bases from V and 5 bases from J, leaving 8 bases between. In germline, CDR1 is SGHNT, CDR2 YYREEE (reference sequence). The CDR3, as DNA: TGTGCCAGCAGCTTACCGACAGAAAACATTCAGTACTTC. Protein product: CASSLPTENIQYF.

Notes on this clonotype: Being one base from a much bigger clone, this may be a read error. The chain combines TRBV14 with TRBJ2-5; D is uncertain. CDR1 and CDR2 (germline): SGHDN, FVKESK. The CDR3 has 12 residues. V gave up 4 bases and J gave up 7 bases, with 10 bases separating them. The CDR3 protein is CASSREKGTQYF. The CDR3 DNA reads TGTGCCAGCAGCCGAGAGAAGGGGACCCAGTACTTC. Full variable domain (rest looked up from reference TRBV14 and TRBJ2-5): EAGVTQFPSHSVIEKGQTVTLRCDPISGHDNLYWYRRVMGKEIKFLLHFVKESKQDESGMPNNRFLAERTGGTYSTLKVQPAELEDSGVYFCASSREKGTQYFGPGTRLLVL.

This clonotype was seen at least ten times. V usage is TRBV27 and J usage is TRBJ2-6; 7 positions agree with TRBD1. V gave up 5 bases and J gave up 2 bases; unmatched junction bases: 3. The CDR3 covers 15 residues. Germline V gives CDR1 MNHEY, CDR2 SMNVEV (reference sequence). The CDR3 DNA sequence: TGTGCCAGCAGTATGACAGGGCCTGGGGCCAACGTCCTGACTTTC. Its translation is CASSMTGPGANVLTF.

This chain links TRBV30 with TRBJ2-3; no clear D. The germline CDR1 and CDR2 sequences are GTSNPN and SVGIG (reference sequence). The CDR3 is made up of 14 amino acids. Trimming cost V 3 bases and J 2 bases, with 12 bases left between them. DNA for the CDR3: TGTGCCTGGAGGGCCTCGACCCTCACAGATACGCAGTATTTT. Translated: CAWRASTLTDTQYF.

The rearrangement uses TRBV30 and TRBJ2-7; D is unresolved. Trimming removed 1 base from V and 3 bases from J, with 10 bases in between. The CDR3 runs to 13 residues. CDR1 and CDR2 from the germline V gene are GTSNPN and SVGIG (reference sequence). The CDR3 region has the DNA TGTGCCTGGAGTGGGCAGCACTTCTACGAGCAGTACTTC. Amino acids: CAWSGQHFYEQYF.

This clonotype appeared many times. CDR3 region: CASSGGLAPDEQFF. For the CDR3, the DNA is TGTGCCAGCAGCGGGGGACTAGCCCCCGATGAGCAGTTCTTC. J is TRBJ2-1 and V is TRBV9; 9 bases line up with TRBD2. V lost 3 bases and J lost 8; bases outside the gene matches: 6. Germline V lookup: CDR1 SGDLS, CDR2 YYNGEE. The CDR3 loop spans 14 amino acids.

This clonotype showed up just a few times. The V call is TRBV11-1, the J call TRBJ2-1; TRBD2 aligns across 9 bases. Unmatched junction bases numbered 23, after V lost 6 bases and J lost 5 bases. Germline assignment: CDR1 SGHAT and CDR2 FQDESV (reference sequence). CDR3 length equals 20 residues. CDR3 region: CASRDRRGSGRFALNNEQFF. In DNA, the CDR3 is TGTGCCAGCAGGGACCGCCGGGGTAGCGGGAGATTCGCTTTAAACAATGAGCAGTTCTTC.

The chain employs TRBV29-1 and TRBJ2-1, with D possibly TRBD2 on 5 matching bases. Germline V CDR1 and CDR2: SQVTM, ANQGSEA. This CDR3 has 10 residues. V lost 7 bases and J lost 10, with 11 bases in between. CDR3 region: CSGLILEQFF. The CDR3 DNA is TGCAGCGGACTAATACTCGAGCAGTTCTTC.

There are many counts of this clonotype. The gene calls are TRBV7-2 and TRBJ2-7; TRBD1 might be the D (6 bases). There are 14 residues in the CDR3. Trimming removed 1 base at V and 1 base at J, with 8 bases between. The germline CDR1 and CDR2 sequences are SGHTA and FQGNSA. This CDR3 is CASSLEGESYEQYF. The CDR3 nucleotides are TGTGCCAGCAGCTTAGAGGGGGAGTCCTACGAGCAGTACTTC.

This clonotype was detected ten times or more. This chain joins TRBV4-3 and TRBJ2-3, with D possibly being TRBD1 (6 bases). Trimming shortened V by 0 bases and J by 0 bases, and 10 bases separated the two germline ends. Germline values: CDR1 LGHNA, CDR2 YSLEER. This CDR3 has 16 amino acids. The CDR3 here is CASSQEGHSSTDTQYF. The CDR3 DNA follows: TGCGCCAGCAGCCAAGAGGGACATTCTAGCACAGATACGCAGTATTTT.

Ten or more counts support this clonotype. The genes are TRBV18 and TRBJ2-5; 9 bases are shared with TRBD2. Germline values: CDR1 KGHSH, CDR2 LQKENI. This CDR3 contains 14 residues. Unmatched junction bases numbered 5, after V lost 5 bases and J lost 4 bases. The DNA of the CDR3 is TGTGCCAGCTCAGCTGCGGGAGGGACAGAGACCCAGTACTTC. Residues: CASSAAGGTETQYF.

This clonotype was observed at least ten times. The chain carries TRBV5-1 and TRBJ2-7, with TRBD2 matching over 13 bases. The CDR3 runs 15 residues. Germline CDR1 and CDR2: SGHRS and YFSETQ. V dropped 4 bases and J dropped 8; count of bases not matched to a gene: 9. This CDR3 reads CASSLTSGRANKQYF. The CDR3 region has the DNA TGCGCCAGCAGCCTTACTAGCGGGAGGGCCAACAAGCAGTACTTC.

This clonotype came up a few times. The chain recombines TRBV23-1 with TRBJ1-5; the D is unclear. TRBV23-1 is noted as an ORF with a role that remains uncertain. This CDR3 comprises 14 residues. Trimming left V 5 bases short and J 0 bases short, with 8 bases between. The CDR3 loop is CASSSEDSNQPQHF. DNA of the CDR3: TGCGCCAGCAGTTCCGAGGATAGCAATCAGCCCCAGCATTTT.

This rearrangement joins TRBV12-3 or TRBV12-4 to TRBJ2-7; the D gene is possibly TRBD1 (5 bases). V was clipped by 8 bases and J by 2 bases, with 16 bases between them. The CDR3 is made up of 14 amino acids. The CDR3 coding sequence is TGTGCCAGCGGACATTCTAGAGGAACCTACGAGCAGTACTTC. Protein sequence: CASGHSRGTYEQYF.

This clonotype appeared many times. This chain joins TRBV7-2 and TRBJ1-2; D possibly corresponds to TRBD1 (5 bases). The CDR3 covers 15 residues. V lost 1 base, J lost 0 bases, and 9 bases lay in between. CDR1 is SGHTA and CDR2 is FQGNSA in the germline V gene. The CDR3: CASSLGTSANYGYTF. CDR3 coding DNA: TGTGCCAGCAGCTTAGGGACATCAGCTAACTATGGCTACACCTTC.